Below, 28 T cell receptor beta chains from the same sample are listed, as sequenced in a study of cytomegalovirus exposure and HLA in healthy donors (TCRdb year 2017). Receptor libraries were prepared by the immunoSEQ multiplex PCR assay. For the multiplex PCR, a mixture combining 60 forward primers for TCR Vbeta segments and 13 reverse primers for TCR Jbeta segments was used. This is the immuneACCESS table as TCRdb keeps it, with only in-frame sequences that have V and J called. A part of the clones is gone; compared with another copy, unresolved V genes explain less than half, and the rest is unexplained. For this sample the table gives over 150,000 clones, of which roughly two thirds were detected only once. 2.5% to 3.5% of the sample is taken by the ten largest. The sequenced material came from PBMCs. All receptors come from a woman between 40 and 50 years old in good health and CMV-seropositive.

The rearrangement links TRBV2 to TRBJ2-5; D remains unclear. The germline V gene encodes CDR1 SNHLY and CDR2 FYNNEI. The CDR3 runs 13 residues. V was trimmed by 8 bases and J by 3 bases, leaving 13 bases between them. As DNA, the CDR3 is TGTGCCAGCTGGCTAGTTGGAGAAGAGACCCAGTACTTC. Protein: CASWLVGEETQYF.

V usage is TRBV18 and J usage is TRBJ2-7; D perhaps matches TRBD1 (5 bases). V lost 4 bases, J lost 7 bases, and 14 bases lay in between. There are 13 residues in the CDR3. Germline CDR1 KGHSH, CDR2 LQKENI. CDR3 residues: CASSLSRAGEQYF. CDR3 nucleotide sequence: TGTGCCAGCTCACTATCCAGGGCCGGGGAGCAGTACTTC.

A few counts support this clone. This CDR3 is CASSVVASGGGETQYF. The CDR3 bases are TGTGCCAGCAGCGTAGTCGCAAGCGGGGGGGGTGAGACCCAGTACTTC. This chain links TRBV9 with TRBJ2-5; 10 nucleotides match TRBD2. The CDR3 sequence is 16 residues long. Germline V gene data show CDR1 as SGDLS and CDR2 as YYNGEE. Losses at the gene ends were 0 bases for V and 5 bases for J; bases not matched to a gene: 7.

This chain connects TRBV6-5 to TRBJ1-2; 9 positions match TRBD1. The CDR3 extends over 16 amino acids. Germline V lookup: CDR1 MNHEY, CDR2 SVGAGI. Trimming cost V 4 bases and J 0 bases; bases outside gene matches: 6. The CDR3 bases are TGTGCCAGCAGTTCCCCGGGACAGGGCTCTAACTATGGCTACACCTTC. Amino acid sequence: CASSSPGQGSNYGYTF.

This clone was seen a handful of times. The rearrangement joins TRBV14 to TRBJ2-6; the match to TRBD2 covers 13 bases. Germline lookup yields CDR1 SGHDN and CDR2 FVKESK. With V trimmed by 1 base and J by 1 base, 4 bases remained unmatched. The CDR3 is made up of 19 amino acids. The chain's CDR3 is CASSQVRLAGGSGANVLTF. CDR3 in DNA: TGTGCCAGCAGCCAAGTAAGACTAGCGGGAGGATCTGGGGCCAACGTCCTGACTTTC.

The V gene is TRBV27, the J gene TRBJ2-3; 7 bases line up with TRBD2. Germline CDR1 and CDR2: MNHEY and SMNVEV (reference sequence). CDR3 size: 15 residues. V gave up 0 bases and J gave up 13 bases; unmatched junction bases: 13. CDR3 region: CASSLSYAAGPVEYF. In DNA form, the CDR3 reads TGTGCCAGCAGTTTATCGTATGCAGCGGGGCCAGTCGAGTATTTT.

The J gene is TRBJ1-1, the V gene TRBV5-6, with D uncertain. This CDR3 contains 14 residues. The V gene lost 2 bases and the J gene lost 0 bases, with 8 bases spanning the gap. CDR1 is SGHDT, CDR2 YYEEEE, per germline. CDR3 sequence: CASSLRLMNTEAFF. The CDR3 DNA is TGTGCCAGCAGCTTAAGACTCATGAACACTGAAGCTTTCTTT.

The table lists this clone with a count of one. The V gene is TRBV9, the J gene TRBJ2-7; the match to TRBD2 covers 8 bases. With V trimmed by 0 bases and J by 7 bases, 12 bases remained unmatched. The germline V gene encodes CDR1 SGDLS and CDR2 YYNGEE. The CDR3 spans 16 residues. The chain's CDR3 is CASSVGSGGRVREQYF. The CDR3 coding sequence is TGTGCCAGCAGCGTAGGGAGCGGGGGTCGGGTGAGGGAGCAGTACTTC.

This clone was seen a single time. The genes are TRBV7-8 and TRBJ1-2; D might be TRBD1 (5 bases). This CDR3 has 15 amino acids. Germline CDR1 SGHVS, CDR2 FQNEAQ. Deletions cut 5 bases from V and 2 bases from J, with 15 bases between. The CDR3 protein is CASSPITDKNYGYTF. The DNA for the CDR3 is TGTGCCAGCAGCCCGATCACGGACAAAAACTATGGCTACACCTTC. Full variable domain (remainder filled in from reference TRBV7-8 and TRBJ1-2): GAGVSQSPRYKVAKRGQDVALRCDPISGHVSLFWYQQALGQGPEFLTYFQNEAQLDKSGLPSDRFFAERPEGSVSTLKIQRTQQEDSAVYLCASSPITDKNYGYTFGSGTRLTVV.

The chain recombines TRBV19 with TRBJ1-5; D call uncertain. Germline assignment: CDR1 LNHDA and CDR2 SQIVND (reference sequence). Trimming took 6 bases from V and 7 from J, leaving 16 bases between them. This CDR3 is 14 amino acids long. For the CDR3, the DNA is TGTGCCAGTAGGCCATGGGAGTACGGCCAGCCCCAGCATTTT. Translated: CASRPWEYGQPQHF.

The chain employs TRBV7-2 and TRBJ1-1; TRBD1 agrees at 7 bases. The ends lost 2 bases at V and 8 bases at J; junction bases unmatched: 8. Germline assignment: CDR1 SGHTA and CDR2 FQGNSA. This CDR3 region has 14 residues. Here the CDR3 DNA reads TGTGCCAGCAGCTTATGGTTAGGGGGCGGGGAAGCTTTCTTT. Translation gives CASSLWLGGGEAFF.

The CDR3 loop is CASSGGTVVNYGYTF. In nucleotides, the CDR3 is TGTGCCAGCAGCGGGGGGACAGTCGTTAACTATGGCTACACCTTC. The chain links TRBV5-5 to TRBJ1-2; 7 nucleotides match TRBD1. This CDR3 is built from 15 residues. Trimming cost V 4 bases and J 1 base; bases outside gene matches: 7. Germline assignment: CDR1 SGHKS and CDR2 YYEKEE (reference sequence).

The chain links TRBV7-9 to TRBJ2-1; 7 nucleotides agree with TRBD2. Germline V gives CDR1 SEHNR, CDR2 FQNEAQ (reference sequence). Trimming took 0 bases from V and 8 from J; bases not matched to a gene: 1. The CDR3 is made up of 13 amino acids. The DNA of the CDR3 is TGTGCCAGCAGCTTAGCGGGGGGGGATGAGCAGTTCTTC. Translation gives CASSLAGGDEQFF.

This sequence joins TRBV5-1 and TRBJ2-3; D remains unclear. Germline lookup yields CDR1 SGHRS and CDR2 YFSETQ. CDR3 length equals 14 residues. Between the trimmed V and J ends, which lost 4 bases and 1 base, there was a span of 10 bases. The CDR3 reads CASSLLQRTDTQYF. The CDR3 DNA reads TGCGCCAGCAGCCTACTTCAACGCACAGATACGCAGTATTTT.

The chain couples TRBV19 to TRBJ1-1, with D possibly being TRBD1 (6 bases). V was pared by 3 bases and J by 5 bases, with 10 bases between. Germline CDR1 reads LNHDA; CDR2 reads SQIVND (reference sequence). The CDR3 runs to 13 residues. The CDR3 is CASSMSRGTEAFF. CDR3 bases: TGTGCCAGTAGTATGAGCAGGGGAACTGAAGCTTTCTTT.

This chain links TRBV5-6 with TRBJ2-4, with D uncertain. The CDR3 has 14 residues. V lost 6 bases, J lost 4 bases, and 14 bases lay in between. Germline CDR1 is SGHDT and CDR2 is YYEEEE. Here the CDR3 DNA reads TGTGCCAGCACCCCCCGAACGACAAAAAACATTCAGTACTTC. It yields the protein CASTPRTTKNIQYF.

The rearrangement joins TRBV6-5 to TRBJ2-1; 14 positions match TRBD2. V gave up 6 bases and J gave up 6 bases; unmatched junction bases: 4. The CDR3 has 15 amino acids. Germline V lookup: CDR1 MNHEY, CDR2 SVGAGI. CDR3 protein: CASSGGLAGANEQFF. In DNA, the CDR3 is TGTGCCAGCAGCGGGGGACTAGCGGGGGCCAATGAGCAGTTCTTC.

CDR3 DNA: TGTGCCAGCAGCTTAGCAGAGGGCAGTTTGAACACTGAAGCTTTCTTT. It encodes CASSLAEGSLNTEAFF. The J gene is TRBJ1-1, the V gene TRBV7-2; D not certain. The germline gives CDR1 SGHTA, CDR2 FQGNSA. The CDR3 has 16 residues. V was clipped by 0 bases and J by 0 bases, with 11 bases between them.

This chain links TRBV5-1 with TRBJ2-1, with 7 bases matching TRBD2. This CDR3 region has 15 residues. V shed 5 bases, J shed 8 bases, and the junction held 13 bases outside the gene matches. CDR1 and CDR2 from the germline V gene are SGHRS and YFSETQ. CDR3 residues: CASRQTSNSGDEQFF. The CDR3 bases are TGCGCCAGCAGACAGACTAGCAATTCCGGGGATGAGCAGTTCTTC.

The chain is built from TRBV10-3 and TRBJ1-1; tentative D call: TRBD1 (5 bases). Germline V gene data show CDR1 as ENHRY and CDR2 as SYGVKD. The V end was cut by 6 bases, the J end by 6 bases, with 17 bases between. This CDR3 spans 14 amino acids. In DNA, the CDR3 is TGTGCCATCAGAACAGGTCGCGGTGACCCTGAAGCTTTCTTT. Its translation: CAIRTGRGDPEAFF.

The V and J genes are TRBV7-9 and TRBJ1-6; 8 nucleotides align to TRBD1. The CDR3 runs 18 residues. Germline V CDR1 and CDR2: SEHNR, FQNEAQ (reference sequence). J gave up 8 bases and V 6 bases, and 18 bases lay outside the gene matches. CDR3 coding DNA: TGTGCCAGCAGACAGCCGGAGAAAGGACAGGGTTTTCATTCACCCCTCCACTTT. Residues: CASRQPEKGQGFHSPLHF.

The rearrangement links TRBV5-4 to TRBJ1-1; possible D gene TRBD1, 6 bases. This CDR3 has 15 amino acids. V was pared by 2 bases and J by 3 bases, with 14 bases between. Per germline, CDR1 SGHNT and CDR2 YYREEE (reference sequence). Written as DNA, the CDR3 is TGTGCCAGCAGCTTTCAAAACAGGGCGGACACTGAAGCTTTCTTT. Its translation: CASSFQNRADTEAFF.

This clone was detected once. J is TRBJ2-4 and V is TRBV5-5; tentatively, D is TRBD1 (5 bases). V was trimmed by 0 bases and J by 0 bases, leaving 10 bases between them. This CDR3 has 16 amino acids. CDR1 SGHKS and CDR2 YYEKEE come from the germline V gene (reference sequence). The CDR3 DNA sequence: TGTGCCAGCAGCTTGGTAGCAGGGTTAGCCAAAAACATTCAGTACTTC. It translates to CASSLVAGLAKNIQYF.

The chain joins TRBV29-1 to TRBJ2-5; TRBD1 might be the D (6 bases). The CDR3 loop spans 11 amino acids. V shed 7 bases and J shed 4 bases, with 10 bases lying between them. Germline V gene lookup returns CDR1 SQVTM and CDR2 ANQGSEA. The CDR3 DNA sequence: TGCAGCGGCCCGACAGGAGAGACCCAGTACTTC. Translating it yields CSGPTGETQYF.

J is TRBJ1-3 and V is TRBV21-1. TRBV21-1 is an annotated pseudogene. CDR3 length: 14 amino acids. This chain's CDR3 is CASSKGGAGNTIYF. The CDR3 DNA follows: TGTGCCAGCAGCAAAGGTGGAGCTGGAAACACCATATATTTT.

Only a few counts were recorded for this clone. The V call is TRBV5-6, the J call TRBJ2-6; D gene unclear. The germline CDR1 and CDR2 sequences are SGHDT and YYEEEE. The V and J ends lost 2 bases and 0 bases respectively, with 9 bases between them. This CDR3 comprises 16 residues. This CDR3 is CASSLRLISGANVLTF. In nucleotides, the CDR3 is TGTGCCAGCAGCTTACGACTTATCTCTGGGGCCAACGTCCTGACTTTC.

The chain's CDR3 is CASSLVRQAETQYF. The CDR3 bases are TGTGCCAGCAGCTTAGTCCGGCAGGCAGAGACCCAGTACTTC. The rearrangement uses TRBV7-9 and TRBJ2-5, with D uncertain. Trimming stripped 1 base from V and 4 bases from J, with 10 bases between. The CDR3 is made up of 14 amino acids. CDR1 is SEHNR, CDR2 FQNEAQ, per germline (reference sequence).

The rearrangement uses TRBV18 and TRBJ1-1; 9 bases are a match to TRBD1. Germline CDR1 KGHSH, CDR2 LQKENI. The CDR3 has 14 amino acids. Trimming took 7 bases from V and 3 from J; bases not matched to a gene: 6. CDR3 sequence reads: CASYRDRADTEAFF. The CDR3 DNA reads TGTGCCAGCTACAGGGACAGGGCCGACACTGAAGCTTTCTTT.